What follows are 10 T cell receptor beta chains derived from one specimen sequenced in a study of blood T cell repertoires in COVID-19. Clones were read by immunoSEQ multiplex PCR, and TCRdb kept only the in-frame ones, dropping some. The sample includes about 210,000 clones, about 90% of them seen just once. The material sequenced was peripheral blood. Receptors originate from a man aged 18 to 30 with active or convalescent COVID-19.

There are many counts of this clone. The CDR3 is CASNSPGGGGSGYTF. The CDR3 DNA reads as TGTGCCAGCAATTCACCCGGAGGGGGGGGCTCTGGCTACACCTTC. The genes are TRBV6-6 and TRBJ1-2; TRBD1 might be the D (6 bases). V was clipped by 7 bases and J by 7 bases, with 22 bases between them. Looked up from germline, CDR1 is MNHNY and CDR2 is SVGAGI (reference sequence). The CDR3 is 15 amino acids.

This clone showed up just once. The chain links TRBV10-3 to TRBJ2-7, with TRBD1 as a possible D gene (6 bases). Germline V gene lookup returns CDR1 ENHRY and CDR2 SYGVKD. CDR3 size: 17 residues. The V end lost 2 bases, the J end lost 2 bases, and 19 bases lay between the germline ends. Here the CDR3 DNA reads TGTGCCATCAGTGAGAGCTGGACAGTCCCACAGGCCTACGAGCAGTACTTC. It encodes CAISESWTVPQAYEQYF.

This clone was seen a single time. The chain couples TRBV7-9 to TRBJ2-3; D possibly corresponds to TRBD1 (5 bases). The CDR3 is 14 amino acids. Trimming removed 10 bases from V and 2 bases from J, with 16 bases in between. CDR1 SEHNR and CDR2 FQNEAQ come from the germline V gene (reference sequence). The CDR3 region has the DNA TGTGCCACCAGGGCCCGCGGATACACAGATACGCAGTATTTT. Its protein is CATRARGYTDTQYF.

The CDR3: CASSLDAGYNQPQHF. For the CDR3, the DNA is TGTGCCAGCAGTTTAGATGCGGGGTACAATCAGCCCCAGCATTTT. The genes are TRBV27 and TRBJ1-5; D is uncertain. V dropped 2 bases and J dropped 3 bases, with 11 bases sitting between them. The CDR3 consists of 15 residues. The germline CDR1 and CDR2 sequences are MNHEY and SMNVEV (reference sequence).

V is TRBV2 and J is TRBJ2-1, with TRBD2 matching over 7 bases. This CDR3 has 17 amino acids. The germline gives CDR1 SNHLY, CDR2 FYNNEI. V lost 0 bases and J lost 2; bases outside the gene matches: 7. CDR3 region: CASSEAPAGRTYNEQFF. In nucleotides, the CDR3 is TGTGCCAGCAGTGAAGCCCCAGCGGGACGAACCTACAATGAGCAGTTCTTC. The whole variable domain, remainder taken from reference TRBV2 and TRBJ2-1, is EPEVTQTPSHQVTQMGQEVILRCVPISNHLYFYWYRQILGQKVEFLVSFYNNEISEKSEIFDDQFSVERPDGSNFTLKIRSTKLEDSAMYFCASSEAPAGRTYNEQFFGPGTRLTVL.

The chain carries TRBV5-1 and TRBJ2-7; 11 positions agree with TRBD2. This CDR3 spans 15 amino acids. With 4 bases clipped from V and 3 bases from J, the junction kept 6 bases outside the gene matches. Germline values: CDR1 SGHRS, CDR2 YFSETQ. The chain's CDR3 is CASSIAGGGIYEQYF. The CDR3, as DNA: TGCGCCAGCAGCATAGCGGGAGGGGGAATCTACGAGCAGTACTTC.

For this clone: A read error may produce the germline difference seen at one junction end. The V call is TRBV6-1, the J call TRBJ2-7; TRBD2 matches 9 bases. The CDR3 is 11 residues long. Germline V gene data show CDR1 as MNHNS and CDR2 as SASEGT. Here the CDR3 reads CASREAGGQYF. DNA of the CDR3: TGTGCCAGCAGGGAAGCGGGAGGGCAGTACTTC.

This chain links TRBV19 with TRBJ2-5; 11 nucleotides align to TRBD2. The CDR3 totals 17 residues. Looked up from germline, CDR1 is LNHDA and CDR2 is SQIVND (reference sequence). Losses at the gene ends were 7 bases for V and 7 bases for J; bases not matched to a gene: 17. The CDR3 region has the DNA TGTGCCAGTAAGGATAGCGGGAGGGCCAGTCCCTTAGGGACCCAGTACTTC. It yields the protein CASKDSGRASPLGTQYF.

This clone was detected only once. This chain connects TRBV6-6 to TRBJ2-2, with TRBD1 as a possible D gene (6 bases). This CDR3 is built from 15 residues. V was trimmed by 6 bases and J by 6 bases, leaving 17 bases between them. Germline CDR1 is MNHNY and CDR2 is SVGAGI (reference sequence). In nucleotides, the CDR3 is TGTGCCAGCAGGGGAACCACAGGGCGCCCCGGGGAGCTGTTTTTT. Translation gives CASRGTTGRPGELFF.

The V and J genes are TRBV5-6 and TRBJ1-6, with 7 bases that match TRBD1. Germline CDR1 reads SGHDT; CDR2 reads YYEEEE. Trimming cost V 4 bases and J 9 bases; bases outside gene matches: 1. The length of the CDR3 is 12 residues. The CDR3 is CASSRQGSPLHF. CDR3 DNA sequence: TGTGCCAGCAGCCGACAGGGTTCACCCCTCCACTTT. The full variable domain, with the rest looked up from reference TRBV5-6 and TRBJ1-6, is DAGVTQSPTHLIKTRGQQVTLRCSPKSGHDTVSWYQQALGQGPQFIFQYYEEEERQRGNFPDRFSGHQFPNYSSELNVNALLLGDSALYLCASSRQGSPLHFGNGTRLTVT.